Shown below are 31 T cell receptor beta chains from a single sample sequenced in a study of OX40 agonist ivuxolimab in advanced cancers. Libraries were prepared through the immunoSEQ multiplex PCR assay. The table was pulled from immuneACCESS by TCRdb, which kept in-frame rearrangements only. Such tables lose some clones; where checked, under half of the loss comes from unresolved V genes, and the rest has no known cause. Counted in this sample were 98,000 or so clones; 88% of them appeared once. Roughly 0.8% of the sample goes to the ten largest clones. The material was CD4+ or CD8+ T cells sorted from blood, obtained in a trial of the OX40 agonist ivuxolimab. These receptors all stem from an adult with an advanced solid tumor such as melanoma, head and neck, liver or kidney cancer.

The rearrangement uses TRBV28 and TRBJ2-7; D remains ambiguous. CDR1 is MDHEN and CDR2 is SYDVKM in the germline V gene. Trimming took off 3 bases at V and 4 bases at J, with 4 bases between the two ends. This CDR3 is 11 amino acids long. CDR3: CASSFTYEQYF. CDR3 DNA: TGTGCCAGCAGTTTCACATACGAGCAGTACTTC.

This rearrangement joins TRBV5-8 to TRBJ1-2, with D possibly matching TRBD1 (6 bases). V lost 5 bases and J lost 0, with 11 bases in between. The CDR3 spans 14 residues. CDR1 is SGHTS and CDR2 is YDEGEE in the germline V gene. The DNA for the CDR3 is TGTGCCAGCAGATTAGGACAGACTAACTATGGCTACACCTTC. The encoded protein is CASRLGQTNYGYTF.

This rearrangement joins TRBV7-2 to TRBJ1-2; weak D call: TRBD1 (6 bases). V shed 2 bases and J shed 8 bases, with 21 bases lying between them. Germline CDR1 and CDR2: SGHTA and FQGNSA. The CDR3 has 16 residues. The DNA of the CDR3 is TGTGCCAGCAGCTTACCCACGAGGCAGGGGACGATAGGCTACACCTTC. As protein: CASSLPTRQGTIGYTF.

CDR3 sequence (DNA): TGTGCCAGCAGCTTAAGCTTAGGACAGAACTATGGCTACACCTTC. Translated: CASSLSLGQNYGYTF. The chain carries TRBV7-2 and TRBJ1-2, with D maybe TRBD1 (6 bases). V lost 2 bases, J lost 2 bases, and 12 bases lay in between. CDR3 length: 15 residues. Germline values: CDR1 SGHTA, CDR2 FQGNSA.

V and J are TRBV5-1 and TRBJ1-1; perhaps TRBD1 as D (5 bases). There are 13 residues in the CDR3. From germline, CDR1 is SGHRS and CDR2 YFSETQ. V lost 4 bases and J 11 bases, leaving 18 bases between the germline ends. DNA of the CDR3: TGCGCCAGCAGCCCGAGGGCGGAACAGGTTGCTTTCTTT. Its protein is CASSPRAEQVAFF.

The rearrangement uses TRBV11-3 and TRBJ2-1; D is unresolved. Germline assignment: CDR1 SGHNT and CDR2 YENEEA. V shed 0 bases and J shed 5 bases, with 5 bases lying between them. The CDR3 sequence is 13 residues long. The CDR3 loop reads CASSLDYNNEQFF. DNA of the CDR3: TGTGCCAGCAGCTTAGATTACAACAATGAGCAGTTCTTC.

This sequence joins TRBV14 and TRBJ2-7; no definite D call. The ends were cut back, 1 base at V and 6 bases at J, with 7 bases in the middle. This CDR3 is built from 12 residues. Germline CDR1 reads SGHDN; CDR2 reads FVKESK. The CDR3 protein is CASSQGTLEQYF. As DNA, the CDR3 is TGTGCCAGCAGCCAAGGTACCCTCGAGCAGTACTTC.

About this clone: This specimen includes other DNA sequences encoding the same CDR3. V is TRBV18 and J is TRBJ2-7; D remains ambiguous. The CDR3 consists of 12 residues. Deletions cut 2 bases from V and 0 bases from J, with 2 bases between. Germline V gene lookup returns CDR1 KGHSH and CDR2 LQKENI. The CDR3 loop is CASSPSSYEQYV. CDR3 in DNA: TGTGCCAGCTCACCAAGCTCCTACGAGCAGTACGTC.

This clone was detected only once. The gene calls are TRBV9 and TRBJ1-4; perhaps TRBD1 as D (6 bases). The CDR3 runs to 16 residues. The germline V gene has CDR1 SGDLS and CDR2 YYNGEE. The germline V and J ends were trimmed by 3 bases and 2 bases, with 14 bases remaining between them. The DNA for the CDR3 is TGTGCCAGCAGCGGTCAAGCGAGGGGGACTAATGAAAAACTGTTTTTT. It translates to CASSGQARGTNEKLFF.

This clone was seen only a few times. The chain carries TRBV30 and TRBJ1-5; D possibly corresponds to TRBD1 (6 bases). The CDR3 spans 16 residues. Between the trimmed V and J ends, which lost 0 bases and 1 base, there was a span of 13 bases. CDR1 and CDR2 (germline): GTSNPN, SVGIG (reference sequence). The DNA for the CDR3 is TGTGCCTGGAGTGTAGTAGGGGGTAGGAGCAATCAGCCCCAGCATTTT. Translating it yields CAWSVVGGRSNQPQHF.

This clone was seen a single time. The chain is built from TRBV28 and TRBJ2-1; 13 positions match TRBD2. CDR3 length equals 15 residues. CDR1 is MDHEN, CDR2 SYDVKM, per germline. The V gene end was trimmed by 7 bases and the J gene end by 3 bases; junction bases not matched to a gene: 3. CDR3 in DNA: TGTGCCAGCATTAGACTAGCGGGGGGCTACAATGAGCAGTTCTTC. It translates to CASIRLAGGYNEQFF.

CDR3 nucleotides: TGTGCCAGCAGAGCCCCGGGACTTACCGGCACTGAAGCTTTCTTT. It codes for CASRAPGLTGTEAFF. The rearrangement joins TRBV25-1 to TRBJ1-1, with a possible D match to TRBD1 (5 bases). Germline V gene data show CDR1 as MGHDK and CDR2 as SYGVNS. V was clipped by 6 bases and J by 4 bases, with 18 bases between them. The CDR3 length is 15 residues.

The chain is built from TRBV19 and TRBJ1-5, with D maybe TRBD1 (6 bases). V was pared by 5 bases and J by 2 bases, with 16 bases between. The CDR3 runs to 16 residues. Germline CDR1 is LNHDA and CDR2 is SQIVND (reference sequence). CDR3 in DNA: TGTGCCAGTAGTGAAGGGGGGCGCCAACGCAATCAGCCCCAGCATTTT. Translation: CASSEGGRQRNQPQHF.

The V gene is TRBV28, the J gene TRBJ1-2; D is ambiguous. This CDR3 has 12 amino acids. Germline CDR1 reads MDHEN; CDR2 reads SYDVKM. V lost 2 bases and J lost 4, with 5 bases in between. The CDR3, as DNA: TGTGCCAGCAGTTTACAGGCCTATGGCTACACCTTC. This gives the protein CASSLQAYGYTF.

The V and J genes are TRBV5-1 and TRBJ2-5; 7 positions agree with TRBD1. Germline lookup yields CDR1 SGHRS and CDR2 YFSETQ. CDR3 length equals 14 residues. The trim removed 0 bases at V and 6 bases at J, leaving 5 bases unmatched. The CDR3 nucleotides are TGCGCCAGCAGCTTGGGTGGGACAGCGCAGACCCAGTACTTC. It is translated as CASSLGGTAQTQYF. Combining the CDR3 with reference TRBV5-1 and TRBJ2-5 gives the whole variable domain KAGVTQTPRYLIKTRGQQVTLSCSPISGHRSVSWYQQTPGQGLQFLFEYFSETQRNKGNFPGRFSGRQFSNSRSEMNVSTLELGDSALYLCASSLGGTAQTQYFGPGTRLLVL.

The chain uses TRBV5-1 and TRBJ2-3; D unclear. The V gene lost 0 bases and the J gene lost 7 bases, with 12 bases spanning the gap. CDR3 length equals 14 residues. Germline V gives CDR1 SGHRS, CDR2 YFSETQ. CDR3 DNA: TGCGCCAGCAGCTTGGGGCAGGATACGAATACGCAGTATTTT. Translated: CASSLGQDTNTQYF.

The chain combines TRBV7-6 with TRBJ2-1, with 7 bases lining up with TRBD1. V dropped 5 bases and J dropped 13; count of bases not matched to a gene: 17. From germline, CDR1 is SGHVS and CDR2 FNYEAQ. The CDR3 loop spans 15 amino acids. This chain's CDR3 is CASSNNRGPTRGQFF. As DNA, the CDR3 is TGTGCCAGCAGCAATAACAGGGGACCTACCCGAGGACAGTTCTTC.

V is TRBV30 and J is TRBJ2-1; D is possibly TRBD1 (6 bases). Looked up from germline, CDR1 is GTSNPN and CDR2 is SVGIG (reference sequence). Deletions cut 3 bases from V and 4 bases from J, with 7 bases between. CDR3 length: 12 amino acids. CDR3 bases: TGTGCCTGGAGAAGGGGGTACAATGAGCAGTTCTTC. This codes for CAWRRGYNEQFF.

CDR3 amino acids: CASSALSVAGLTDTQYF. The CDR3 bases are TGTGCCAGCAGTGCCCTCAGTGTCGCGGGACTTACAGATACGCAGTATTTT. The chain is built from TRBV7-8 and TRBJ2-3; tentatively, D is TRBD2 (6 bases). This CDR3 has 17 residues. Germline loops: CDR1 SGHVS, CDR2 FQNEAQ. V lost 6 bases, J lost 3 bases, and 22 bases lay in between.

The V call is TRBV29-1, the J call TRBJ1-1; D is ambiguous. The CDR3 covers 12 residues. Germline V gene data show CDR1 as SQVTM and CDR2 as ANQGSEA. The germline V and J ends were trimmed by 5 bases and 1 base, with 8 bases remaining between them. CDR3 coding DNA: TGCAGCGTTTACCGGGAGAACACTGAAGCTTTCTTT. It codes for CSVYRENTEAFF.

This clone was observed a single time. Germline and junction disagree at one end, which may indicate a read error. The CDR3 reads CASSSGEETQYF. The CDR3 DNA reads as TGTGCTAGCAGCTCAGGGGAAGAGACCCAGTACTTC. The gene calls are TRBV7-7 and TRBJ2-5; a possible D gene is TRBD1 (6 bases). The CDR3 is 12 residues long. Germline V gene data show CDR1 as SSHAT and CDR2 as FNYEAQ (reference sequence).

The chain carries TRBV5-1 and TRBJ2-1, with 9 bases aligning to TRBD2. This CDR3 contains 14 residues. Trimming cost V 0 bases and J 7 bases; bases outside gene matches: 2. Germline V gives CDR1 SGHRS, CDR2 YFSETQ. The CDR3 nucleotides are TGCGCCAGCAGCTTGGGAGCGGGAGGAAATGAGCAGTTCTTC. Amino acid sequence: CASSLGAGGNEQFF.

The chain couples TRBV7-8 to TRBJ2-2, with TRBD1 matching 8 bases. The CDR3 loop spans 14 amino acids. The trim removed 3 bases at V and 5 bases at J, leaving 2 bases unmatched. Germline V lookup: CDR1 SGHVS, CDR2 FQNEAQ. In DNA, the CDR3 is TGTGCCAGCAGCTTGCAGGGGGCGACCGGGGAGCTGTTTTTT. This translates into CASSLQGATGELFF.

V and J are TRBV6-5 and TRBJ1-5, with a tentative D call TRBD1 (5 bases). Between the trimmed V and J ends, which lost 6 bases and 6 bases, there was a span of 18 bases. The CDR3 is made up of 15 amino acids. Germline CDR1 is MNHEY and CDR2 is SVGAGI. The CDR3 sequence is CASRPRRAQGQPQHF. In DNA, the CDR3 is TGTGCCAGCAGGCCTCGTAGGGCGCAGGGTCAGCCCCAGCATTTT.

The genes are TRBV7-2 and TRBJ1-3; D is possibly TRBD1 (6 bases). CDR3 length: 16 amino acids. Germline-derived CDR1 and CDR2 are SGHTA and FQGNSA. The V and J ends lost 5 bases and 3 bases respectively, with 17 bases between them. This chain's CDR3 is CASSAFLGAGGNTIYF. The CDR3 DNA reads TGTGCCAGCAGCGCATTCTTGGGGGCCGGTGGAAACACCATATATTTT.

This clone occurred once. The chain uses TRBV29-1 and TRBJ2-3; TRBD2 matches 11 bases. The V gene's germline CDR1 is SQVTM and CDR2 ANQGSEA. Germline trimming cut 4 bases from V and 6 bases from J; bases unmatched to any gene: 9. This CDR3 is 15 amino acids long. CDR3 bases: TGCAGCGTTGGTTTAGCGGGAGGGGGAGCGGATACGCAGTATTTT. Its protein product is CSVGLAGGGADTQYF.

CDR3 region: CASSLSERGGNEQFF. The CDR3 DNA sequence: TGTGCCAGCAGCTTAAGCGAGCGTGGAGGCAATGAGCAGTTCTTC. The V gene is TRBV7-2, the J gene TRBJ2-1; D might be TRBD2 (5 bases). Trimming took 2 bases from V and 6 from J, leaving 14 bases between them. The CDR3 runs 15 residues. Germline V lookup: CDR1 SGHTA, CDR2 FQGNSA.

This clone was seen a single time. The chain couples TRBV30 to TRBJ1-1, with D unresolved. The CDR3 is made up of 14 amino acids. Germline loops: CDR1 GTSNPN, CDR2 SVGIG (reference sequence). V lost 0 bases and J 5 bases, leaving 13 bases between the germline ends. The CDR3 is CAWSVAGSRTEAFF. The CDR3 nucleotides read TGTGCCTGGAGTGTCGCGGGGAGTCGGACTGAAGCTTTCTTT.

V gene TRBV30 combines with J gene TRBJ2-3, with D perhaps TRBD2 (6 bases). CDR3 length: 13 amino acids. V was shortened by 4 bases and J by 3 bases, with 11 bases between the two germline ends. Germline CDR1 GTSNPN, CDR2 SVGIG (reference sequence). This CDR3 reads CAWNNGSTDTQYF. The DNA for the CDR3 is TGTGCCTGGAACAACGGGAGTACAGATACGCAGTATTTT.

Remarks on this clone: In the same sample, other DNA sequences code for this CDR3. This chain links TRBV28 with TRBJ2-5; no reliable D call. The CDR3 has 11 amino acids. CDR1 and CDR2 (germline): MDHEN, SYDVKM. Trimming removed 2 bases at V and 4 bases at J, with 2 bases between. CDR3 sequence: CASSLRETQYF. In DNA form, the CDR3 reads TGTGCCAGCAGTTTACGAGAGACCCAGTACTTC.

The gene calls are TRBV7-2 and TRBJ2-1; D remains ambiguous. Germline CDR1 SGHTA, CDR2 FQGNSA. V was trimmed by 4 bases and J by 7 bases, leaving 17 bases between them. This CDR3 has 15 amino acids. The chain's CDR3 is CASSYPLGWKNEQFF. CDR3 sequence (DNA): TGTGCCAGCAGCTACCCGCTAGGCTGGAAAAATGAGCAGTTCTTC.